The source of this T cell receptor (beta chain) is a study of vaccination effects on CD4 cells after COVID-19. Across the whole study: Culturing of a few million PBMC per well took place with roughly 9.4 IU/ml IL-2 and around 10 ug/ml peptides.

A remark on this clone: Its target is unknown.

Method: immunoSEQ multiplex PCR; TCRdb's copy keeps in-frame clones and lacks some. The sample lists 66,000 or so clones, roughly 74% seen once, with about 2.2% in the top ten. Germline CDR1 is SGDLS and CDR2 is YYNGEE. The CDR3 is made up of 12 amino acids. V gave up 7 bases and J gave up 7 bases, with 12 bases separating them. At the end of approximately 10 days of culture, CD4+ T cells were isolated. Each participant received a vaccine that was either BNT162b2 or mRNA-1273, given as two doses. Vaccine recipients lacked prior SARS-CoV-2 infection and had negative nucleocapsid antibodies. This rearrangement joins TRBV9 to TRBJ1-5; D is uncertain. The sequence was collected from a human donor who received a COVID-19 vaccine. This material consisted of CD4+ T cells from PBMCs cultured without peptide, taken after COVID-19 vaccination. The CDR3 DNA reads TGTGCCAGCGGGAGCGGGGTGCAGCCCCAGCATTTT. Protein sequence: CASGSGVQPQHF.